This passage covers 15 T cell receptor beta chains from one sample sequenced in a study of read filtering for tumor transcriptome and immune sequencing. From roughly 400 ng of RNA, a library with molecular barcoded alpha/delta and beta/gamma adaptors was made. In TCRdb, the reads were re-called with MiXCR into one record per CDR3 protein. The profile shows nearly 60,000 distinct CDR3 sequences, 12% of them singletons. The sequenced sample was a population of CD138-negative cells sorted from bone marrow. The receptor source for this set is a donor aged 40 or older with multiple myeloma.

This clonotype has a count of ten or more. V is TRBV9 and J is TRBJ2-1; 12 nucleotides line up with TRBD1. The CDR3 totals 15 residues. V lost 3 bases and J lost 7; bases outside the gene matches: 5. In germline, CDR1 is SGDLS, CDR2 YYNGEE. The CDR3 region has the DNA TGTGCCAGCAGCGCCCGGGACAGGGGGCGGAATGAGCAGTTCTTC. Its protein is CASSARDRGRNEQFF.

This clonotype was found many times. This sequence joins TRBV4-2 and TRBJ1-4, with 10 bases lining up with TRBD1. CDR1 LGHNA and CDR2 YNFKEQ come from the germline V gene. The CDR3 length is 15 residues. V was clipped by 4 bases and J by 8 bases; unmatched bases: 7. CDR3 sequence (DNA): TGTGCCAGCAGCCGCGGACAGGGGGGTGGCGAAAAACTGTTTTTT. Protein product: CASSRGQGGGEKLFF.

This clonotype was found many times. The V gene is TRBV7-3, the J gene TRBJ2-1; D remains ambiguous. The ends were cut back, 3 bases at V and 6 bases at J, with 9 bases in the middle. Per the germline V gene, CDR1 is SGHTA and CDR2 is FQGTGA. The CDR3 is 13 amino acids. The CDR3 is CASSFAPGNEQFF. The CDR3, as DNA: TGTGCCAGCAGCTTCGCCCCGGGCAATGAGCAGTTCTTC.

The sample holds many counts of this clonotype. The chain joins TRBV18 to TRBJ1-2; 7 bases map to TRBD1. The CDR3 spans 14 residues. Germline CDR1 and CDR2: KGHSH and LQKENI. With 2 bases clipped from V and 2 bases from J, the junction kept 2 bases outside the gene matches. This chain's CDR3 is CASSPMGQNYGYTF. In DNA, the CDR3 is TGTGCCAGCTCACCAATGGGACAGAACTATGGCTACACCTTC.

This clonotype was counted many times. The CDR3 loop reads CASSQAWGETQYF. CDR3 in DNA: TGCGCCAGCAGCCAAGCATGGGGAGAGACCCAGTACTTC. J is TRBJ2-5 and V is TRBV4-1; D not resolved. Germline CDR1 is MGHRA and CDR2 is YSYEKL. This CDR3 is built from 13 residues. V was clipped by 1 base and J by 4 bases, with 7 bases between them.

This clonotype was found many times. This chain joins TRBV20-1 and TRBJ2-1, with D tentatively TRBD2 (6 bases). The V gene lost 6 bases and the J gene lost 10 bases, with 16 bases spanning the gap. CDR3 length: 12 amino acids. Looked up from germline, CDR1 is DFQATT and CDR2 is SNEGSKA (reference sequence). The CDR3 DNA reads TGCAGTGCCCCGTTGGCGGGGCGGGAGCAGTTCTTC. It yields the protein CSAPLAGREQFF.

This clonotype occurred many times. The rearrangement uses TRBV20-1 and TRBJ1-1; maybe TRBD1 (6 bases). The V end was cut by 2 bases, the J end by 8 bases, with 12 bases between. Germline loops: CDR1 DFQATT, CDR2 SNEGSKA (reference sequence). The CDR3 is 12 amino acids. CDR3: CSARHPGAEAFF. DNA of the CDR3: TGCAGTGCTAGACACCCAGGGGCCGAAGCTTTCTTT.

This clonotype was seen ten or more times. V gene TRBV6-1 combines with J gene TRBJ2-2; D possibly corresponds to TRBD2 (5 bases). CDR3 size: 13 residues. Germline V gene data show CDR1 as MNHNS and CDR2 as SASEGT. V dropped 8 bases and J dropped 6 bases, with 13 bases sitting between them. Here the CDR3 reads CASAGRFPGELFF. CDR3 bases: TGTGCCAGCGCTGGGAGATTTCCCGGGGAGCTGTTTTTT.

In this sample, this clonotype turned up many times. The chain joins TRBV5-1 to TRBJ1-1; D unclear. The CDR3 contains 15 residues. CDR1 and CDR2 (germline): SGHRS, YFSETQ. V lost 0 bases, J lost 4 bases, and 13 bases lay in between. The CDR3 DNA is TGCGCCAGCAGCTTGGCCATAGGGAGAGGCACTGAAGCTTTCTTT. Translating it yields CASSLAIGRGTEAFF.

This clonotype has a handful of counts. The V and J genes are TRBV7-9 and TRBJ2-5; 12 bases are shared with TRBD2. The CDR3 totals 17 residues. CDR1 SEHNR and CDR2 FQNEAQ come from the germline V gene (reference sequence). J gave up 9 bases and V 5 bases, and 16 bases lay outside the gene matches. The CDR3 loop reads CASSPPASSGGVLSQYF. The CDR3, as DNA: TGTGCCAGCAGCCCCCCGGCGTCTAGCGGGGGGGTTTTGTCCCAGTACTTC.

With regard to this clonotype: A much bigger clone sits one base away, suggesting this may be a read error. The chain has TRBV20-1 and TRBJ1-5; no clear D gene. CDR3 size: 14 residues. The germline gives CDR1 DFQATT, CDR2 SNEGSKA (reference sequence). Trimming shortened V by 2 bases and J by 3 bases, and 11 bases separated the two germline ends. CDR3 loop: CSARNRGFNQPQHF. As DNA, the CDR3 is TGCAGTGCTAGAAATCGTGGATTCAATCAGCCCCAGCATTTT.

This clonotype was picked up a small number of times. This chain uses TRBV20-1 with TRBJ2-7; D remains ambiguous. The CDR3 is made up of 13 amino acids. Germline V gene sequence: CDR1 DFQATT, CDR2 SNEGSKA (reference sequence). Trimming left V 3 bases short and J 1 base short, with 10 bases between. CDR3: CSARSQVSYEQYF. In nucleotides, the CDR3 is TGCAGTGCTAGGTCTCAGGTTTCCTACGAGCAGTACTTC.

This clonotype was counted ten times or more. The chain links TRBV20-1 to TRBJ1-5; TRBD1 is a possible D gene (6 bases). CDR1 and CDR2 from the germline V gene are DFQATT and SNEGSKA (reference sequence). This CDR3 comprises 14 residues. V was pared by 6 bases and J by 5 bases, with 17 bases between. The CDR3 is CSATRTGTHQPQHF. CDR3 in DNA: TGCAGTGCCACCCGGACCGGGACACATCAGCCCCAGCATTTT.

This clonotype was observed many times. The V call is TRBV7-9, the J call TRBJ1-5, with TRBD1 as a possible D gene (5 bases). The V gene lost 2 bases and the J gene lost 7 bases, with 12 bases spanning the gap. CDR3 length equals 14 residues. Germline-derived CDR1 and CDR2 are SEHNR and FQNEAQ (reference sequence). This CDR3 reads CASSLLAGNQPQHF. DNA of the CDR3: TGTGCCAGCAGCTTACTTGCAGGGAACCAGCCCCAGCATTTT.

This clonotype was counted many times. CDR3 amino acids: CASSQDRWNQPQHF. In DNA form, the CDR3 reads TGTGCCAGCAGTCAAGACAGATGGAATCAGCCCCAGCATTTT. The J gene is TRBJ1-5, the V gene TRBV7-8, with D perhaps matching TRBD1 (5 bases). V dropped 6 bases and J dropped 4 bases, with 13 bases sitting between them. This CDR3 region has 14 residues. Germline CDR1 and CDR2: SGHVS and FQNEAQ. Full variable domain (missing parts from reference TRBV7-8 and TRBJ1-5): GAGVSQSPRYKVAKRGQDVALRCDPISGHVSLFWYQQALGQGPEFLTYFQNEAQLDKSGLPSDRFFAERPEGSVSTLKIQRTQQEDSAVYLCASSQDRWNQPQHFGDGTRLSIL.